This T cell receptor beta chain came from a study of T cells in Graves' hyperthyroidism and ophthalmopathy. Study-level information: Sampling of peripheral blood happened at initial diagnosis, prior to any treatment.

Points from the study as a whole: Blood also contained most expanded thyroid clonotypes above 0.001. Stable hyperthyroidism and ophthalmopathy were separated using 13 V-J signatures.

Patients with uncontrolled infections, other autoimmune diseases, pregnancy or lactation were excluded. Remarks on this clonotype: Antigen specificity is unknown.

The CDR3 loop spans 14 amino acids. The germline gives CDR1 SGHVS, CDR2 FQNEAQ. The V end lost 5 bases, the J end lost 4 bases, and 15 bases lay between the germline ends. The CDR3 regions of TCR beta were amplified from RNA transcripts. HTBI primers were the set used in a first-round RT-PCR of the TCR CDR3. Each CDR3 protein gets one entry after TCRdb re-called the multiplex PCR reads with MiXCR. Of hundreds of thousands of distinct CDR3 sequences listed, about 15% are singletons. The V and J genes are TRBV7-8 and TRBJ2-7; possible D gene TRBD1, 5 bases. The sequencing sample was made of blood. This TCR came from a woman aged 18-35 years with Graves' ophthalmopathy. The CDR3 bases are TGTGCCAGCAGCATAGGGGCCGATCTATACGAGCAGTACTTC. Translation: CASSIGADLYEQYF.